This entry is about one T cell receptor (beta chain). Its target is unknown. CDR1 is SGDLS and CDR2 is YYNGEE in the germline V gene. The CDR3 is made up of 15 amino acids. V dropped 0 bases and J dropped 2 bases, with 6 bases sitting between them. The sample belongs to a study of cytomegalovirus exposure and HLA in healthy donors. Overall study findings and caveats: HLA alleles showed associations with some 17,000 TCR beta sequences in a later analysis, at a 0.05 false discovery rate.

Primers included in the PCR were 60 Vbeta and 13 Jbeta primers. Using immunoSEQ multiplex PCR, the repertoire was profiled, and TCRdb retains in-frame clones only, with some absent. The data show under 200,000 clones, about two thirds seen once. This chain uses TRBV9 with TRBJ2-6, with D uncertain. Specimen: PBMCs. This TCR came from a woman under 30 in good health and CMV-seropositive. The CDR3 reads CASSVGGTGANVLTF. The CDR3 DNA follows: TGTGCCAGCAGCGTAGGCGGAACTGGGGCCAACGTCCTGACTTTC.